This is a list of T cell receptor beta chains from one sample in a study of blood T cell repertoires in COVID-19. TCRdb's table, derived via immunoSEQ multiplex PCR, lists solely in-frame clones and lacks some. This table has approximately 99,000 clones, approximately 85% appearing once. The specimen sequenced was peripheral blood. The receptor set was obtained from an elderly woman with active or convalescent COVID-19. The CDR3 runs from the conserved cysteine through the conserved F or W. The D gene is left open where the match is weak. Size values are once, few and many counts, or a class for expanded clones, and some rows have none.

size	V	D	J	CDR3	DNA
-	TRBV7-9	TRBD1	TRBJ1-2	CASSSFGQGGIEDYGYTF	TGTGCCAGCAGCTCCTTTGGACAGGGCGGGATCGAAGACTATGGCTACACCTTC
-	TRBV19	TRBD2	TRBJ2-7	CASKYEAGVSYEQYF	TGTGCCAGTAAGTACGAGGCGGGAGTGAGCTACGAGCAGTACTTC
-	TRBV6-6	-	TRBJ2-1	CASSSRAIRALLLEDMRNEQFF	TGTGCCAGCAGCTCCCGGGCAATCCGGGCCTTACTACTGGAGGATATGCGGAATGAGCAGTTCTTC
-	TRBV4-2	-	TRBJ2-1	CASSPRLNSYNEQFF	TGTGCCAGCAGCCCCCGACTAAACTCCTACAATGAGCAGTTCTTC
-	TRBV11-2	TRBD1	TRBJ2-5	CASSAWDSPETQYF	TGTGCCAGCAGCGCCTGGGACAGCCCAGAGACCCAGTACTTC
few	TRBV29-1	-	TRBJ2-1	CSVGGTGTSYNEQFF	TGCAGCGTTGGAGGTACCGGGACTTCTTACAATGAGCAGTTCTTC
-	TRBV5-1	-	TRBJ2-3	CASSPGAPGDTQYF	TGCGCCAGCAGCCCAGGGGCCCCGGGGGATACGCAGTATTTT
-	TRBV14	-	TRBJ2-5	CASSQEGAETQYF	TGTGCCAGCAGCCAAGAGGGCGCGGAGACCCAGTACTTC
once	TRBV5-4	TRBD1	TRBJ1-4	CASSFDRGKSNEKLFF	TGTGCCAGCAGCTTCGACAGGGGAAAGAGTAATGAAAAACTGTTTTTT
-	TRBV30	-	TRBJ1-6	CAWTEHPGGMGNSPLHF	TGTGCCTGGACCGAGCATCCTGGGGGCATGGGGAATTCACCCCTCCACTTT
-	TRBV5-1	TRBD2	TRBJ2-1	CASTVAGGLDEQFF	TGTGCCAGCACGGTAGCGGGAGGTTTGGATGAGCAGTTCTTC
-	TRBV7-3	TRBD1	TRBJ2-1	CASSLDRGSYNEQFF	TGTGCCAGCAGCTTGGACAGGGGGTCCTACAATGAGCAGTTCTTC
-	TRBV18	TRBD1	TRBJ1-1	CASSPGTGALMNTEAFF	TGTGCCAGCTCACCCGGGACAGGAGCCCTTATGAACACTGAAGCTTTCTTT
-	TRBV28	-	TRBJ2-7	CASRLRLVAAEQYF	TGTGCCAGCAGACTGAGACTAGTGGCAGCCGAGCAGTACTTC
-	TRBV2	-	TRBJ2-5	CASSGHRETQYF	TGTGCCAGCAGTGGCCACCGGGAGACCCAGTACTTC
-	TRBV29-1	-	TRBJ2-5	CSVGLGGQETQYF	TGCAGCGTTGGGCTCGGGGGTCAAGAGACCCAGTACTTC
-	TRBV5-1	-	TRBJ2-5	CASSLGRLGRETQYF	TGCGCCAGCAGCTTGGGACGACTGGGGCGGGAGACCCAGTACTTC
-	TRBV30	-	TRBJ2-2	CAWSPGSRDTGELFF	TGTGCCTGGAGTCCGGGGTCCCGGGACACCGGGGAGCTGTTTTTT
-	TRBV4-1	TRBD1	TRBJ2-4	CASSQDPGTGSDF	TGCGCCAGCAGCCAAGATCCCGGGACAGGGTCGGACTTC
-	TRBV28	-	TRBJ1-2	CASSFSGGYTF	TGTGCCAGTTCTTTCAGCGGTGGCTACACCTTC
-	TRBV11-2	TRBD2	TRBJ2-7	CASSLGVSGRGDYEQYF	TGTGCCAGCAGCTTAGGGGTTAGCGGGAGAGGGGACTACGAGCAGTACTTC
few	TRBV18	TRBD1	TRBJ1-5	CASSPDRVQPQHF	TGTGCCAGCTCACCGGACAGGGTTCAGCCCCAGCATTTT
-	TRBV2	-	TRBJ1-4	CASSELDSEKLFF	TGTGCCAGCAGTGAGTTGGACAGCGAAAAACTGTTTTTT
few	TRBV18	-	TRBJ1-4	CASSRARGEKLFF	TGTGCCAGCTCTAGGGCCAGGGGTGAAAAACTGTTTTTT
-	TRBV6-5	TRBD2	TRBJ2-2	CASGLAGGNTGELFF	TGTGCCTCGGGACTAGCGGGAGGGAACACCGGGGAGCTGTTTTTT
-	TRBV6-2/TRBV6-3	-	TRBJ2-7	CASSYLGAWNEQYF	TGTGCCAGCAGTTACTTGGGGGCTTGGAACGAGCAGTACTTC
few	TRBV11-3	-	TRBJ2-3	CASSQDRGLSDTQYF	TGTGCCAGCAGCCAAGATAGAGGACTTTCAGATACGCAGTATTTT
-	TRBV19	-	TRBJ1-1	CASSPRGPKGAEAFF	TGTGCCAGTAGTCCCCGAGGGCCCAAGGGAGCTGAAGCTTTCTTT
-	TRBV18	-	TRBJ1-5	CASSPMMVTSQPQHF	TGTGCCAGCTCACCGATGATGGTTACCAGTCAGCCCCAGCATTTT
-	TRBV5-1	TRBD1	TRBJ1-5	CASSPGGAGQPQHF	TGCGCCAGCAGCCCAGGGGGCGCGGGTCAGCCCCAGCATTTT
-	TRBV19	TRBD1	TRBJ1-5	CASGQDLQPQHF	TGTGCCAGTGGACAGGATCTCCAGCCCCAGCATTTT
-	TRBV6-2/TRBV6-3	TRBD2	TRBJ2-1	CASSYSLWGTRRAKEQFF	TGTGCCAGCAGTTACAGTCTGTGGGGGACTAGGAGGGCCAAGGAGCAGTTCTTC
few	TRBV7-9	TRBD2	TRBJ2-7	CASSSRGEPNYYEQYF	TGTGCCAGCAGCTCCCGGGGGGAGCCCAACTACTACGAGCAGTACTTC
-	TRBV7-9	TRBD2	TRBJ2-3	CASSLGLAGDSDTQYF	TGTGCCAGCAGCTTAGGTCTAGCGGGAGACTCAGATACGCAGTATTTT
few	TRBV19	TRBD1	TRBJ1-2	CASSTSGGIFSGYTF	TGTGCCAGTAGTACGTCAGGGGGCATTTTCTCTGGCTACACCTTC
-	TRBV11-3	-	TRBJ2-1	CASSQSPGNEQFF	TGTGCCAGCAGCCAATCCCCGGGCAATGAGCAGTTCTTC
-	TRBV5-4	TRBD1	TRBJ1-1	CASSPYRGLGTEAFF	TGTGCCAGCAGCCCTTACAGGGGGCTGGGGACTGAAGCTTTCTTT
-	TRBV30	-	TRBJ2-1	CALRGLLGGSYNEQFF	TGTGCCTTAAGGGGGTTACTAGGGGGCTCCTACAATGAGCAGTTCTTC
-	TRBV3-1/TRBV3-2	TRBD2	TRBJ2-5	CASSQNGLAGGGETQYF	TGTGCCAGCAGCCAAAACGGACTAGCGGGAGGTGGAGAGACCCAGTACTTC
few	TRBV6-1	TRBD1	TRBJ2-5	CASSEGQTLETQYF	TGTGCCAGCAGTGAGGGACAGACGCTGGAGACCCAGTACTTC
-	TRBV29-1	TRBD1	TRBJ1-1	CGAGQMNTEAFF	TGCGGAGCGGGACAGATGAACACTGAAGCTTTCTTT
-	TRBV2	-	TRBJ2-7	CASGARSSSYEQYF	TGTGCCAGCGGGGCACGGAGTAGCTCCTACGAGCAGTACTTC
-	TRBV24-1	TRBD1	TRBJ2-1	CATSDSIQGYNEQFF	TGTGCCACCAGTGATTCGATACAGGGGTACAATGAGCAGTTCTTC
-	TRBV28	TRBD1	TRBJ2-7	CASSPGQGASEQYF	TGTGCCAGCAGTCCGGGACAGGGGGCTAGCGAGCAGTACTTC
-	TRBV2	-	TRBJ2-5	CASSGDMGPTETQYF	TGTGCCAGCAGTGGTGATATGGGGCCTACGGAGACCCAGTACTTC
-	TRBV5-1	-	TRBJ2-3	CASQRGSSPSTDTQYF	TGCGCCAGCCAGCGAGGGTCTAGCCCTAGCACAGATACGCAGTATTTT
few	TRBV12-3/TRBV12-4	-	TRBJ1-4	CASRGLREKLFF	TGTGCCAGCAGGGGGCTTAGAGAAAAACTGTTTTTT
-	TRBV6-5	TRBD1	TRBJ1-4	CASSDRGSEKLFF	TGTGCCAGCTCGGACAGGGGGAGCGAAAAACTGTTTTTT
-	TRBV5-5	TRBD1	TRBJ1-1	CASSLAGTGNTEAFF	TGTGCCAGCAGCTTGGCCGGGACAGGGAACACTGAAGCTTTCTTT
-	TRBV6-5	-	TRBJ1-2	CASRETGLYGYTF	TGTGCCAGCAGGGAGACAGGCCTCTATGGCTACACCTTC
-	TRBV19	TRBD2	TRBJ2-2	CASSIEGMGLAGDTGELFF	TGTGCCAGTAGTATAGAAGGGATGGGTCTAGCGGGGGACACCGGGGAGCTGTTTTTT
-	TRBV2	TRBD2	TRBJ2-7	CASSEAPSGIGSSYEQYF	TGTGCCAGCAGTGAGGCCCCTAGCGGGATCGGGAGCTCCTACGAGCAGTACTTC
-	TRBV6-2/TRBV6-3	TRBD2	TRBJ2-7	CASSYSSRELYEQYF	TGTGCCAGCAGTTACTCGTCGCGGGAGCTTTACGAGCAGTACTTC
-	TRBV7-8	-	TRBJ1-5	CASSLGRLQPQHF	TGTGCCAGCAGCTTGGGGAGATTACAGCCCCAGCATTTT
-	TRBV9	TRBD2	TRBJ2-1	CASSVGLAGNNEQFF	TGTGCCAGCAGCGTGGGACTAGCGGGGAACAATGAGCAGTTCTTC
-	TRBV6-2/TRBV6-3	TRBD2	TRBJ2-3	CASSQGSGRSPQYF	TGTGCCAGCAGTCAGGGTAGCGGGAGGTCCCCGCAGTATTTT
-	TRBV19	-	TRBJ2-3	CASSTLGGGPADTQYF	TGTGCCAGTAGTACCCTAGGGGGAGGGCCCGCAGATACGCAGTATTTT